One sample yielded the 10 T cell receptor beta chains listed below, sequenced in a study of shared clonotypes between healthy human individuals. Naive CD8 cells comprised CD45RO-negative, CCR7-positively selected cells, excluding terminally differentiated effector memory CD45RA+ cells. This table comes from immunoSEQ multiplex PCR, and its TCRdb copy is limited to in-frame clones, with some not included. The data contain about 590,000 clones, 95% of them singletons. The specimen was naive CD8+ T cells sorted from blood. The receptor set was obtained from a woman in her 30s in good health.

The chain carries TRBV19 and TRBJ1-1; D gene unclear. There are 15 residues in the CDR3. Germline V gene lookup returns CDR1 LNHDA and CDR2 SQIVND (reference sequence). The germline V and J ends were trimmed by 9 bases and 1 base, with 18 bases remaining between them. The CDR3 loop is CASTPLSGPNTEAFF. CDR3 DNA sequence: TGTGCCAGCACCCCGTTGAGCGGGCCGAACACTGAAGCTTTCTTT.

This rearrangement joins TRBV29-1 to TRBJ1-1; no clear D gene. Trimming shortened V by 2 bases and J by 7 bases, and 17 bases separated the two germline ends. Looked up from germline, CDR1 is SQVTM and CDR2 is ANQGSEA. This CDR3 is 14 amino acids long. The CDR3 loop reads CSVELPARADEAFF. CDR3 bases: TGCAGCGTTGAATTACCAGCTCGCGCCGATGAAGCTTTCTTT.

The chain carries TRBV27 and TRBJ1-2, with TRBD1 as a possible D gene (5 bases). Trimming removed 7 bases at V and 6 bases at J, with 18 bases between. Germline-derived CDR1 and CDR2 are MNHEY and SMNVEV (reference sequence). The CDR3 has 14 residues. The CDR3 DNA follows: TGTGCCAGCAAAAACGGATCAGGGACGAATGGCTACACCTTC. It codes for CASKNGSGTNGYTF.

The chain is built from TRBV28 and TRBJ2-7, with D tentatively TRBD2 (5 bases). The V gene lost 5 bases and the J gene lost 0 bases, with 14 bases spanning the gap. The CDR3 has 15 amino acids. Germline CDR1 is MDHEN and CDR2 is SYDVKM. For the CDR3, the DNA is TGTGCCAGCAGTGACCTAGACGGGAACTCCTACGAGCAGTACTTC. As protein: CASSDLDGNSYEQYF.

The chain couples TRBV13 to TRBJ2-1, with 9 nucleotides matching TRBD2. Trimming cost V 7 bases and J 9 bases; bases outside gene matches: 13. CDR1 is PRHDT and CDR2 is FYEKMQ in the germline V gene (reference sequence). The CDR3 contains 15 residues. The CDR3 DNA is TGTGCCAGCAACTCCTATGGTAGCGGGAGAGGTGAGCAGTTCTTC. This encodes CASNSYGSGRGEQFF.

The chain combines TRBV29-1 with TRBJ2-1; D is unresolved. Germline assignment: CDR1 SQVTM and CDR2 ANQGSEA. Trimming left V 8 bases short and J 5 bases short, with 10 bases between. This CDR3 contains 11 residues. The CDR3 bases are TGCAGCCACGGACCCGACAATGAGCAGTTCTTC. It yields the protein CSHGPDNEQFF.

The V call is TRBV28, the J call TRBJ2-1, with TRBD2 as a possible D gene (6 bases). The germline CDR1 and CDR2 sequences are MDHEN and SYDVKM. The CDR3 is 14 amino acids. V shed 0 bases and J shed 4 bases, with 7 bases lying between them. CDR3 sequence reads: CASSLWGGYNEQFF. The DNA of the CDR3 is TGTGCCAGCAGTTTATGGGGGGGTTACAATGAGCAGTTCTTC.

This chain connects TRBV25-1 to TRBJ1-2; perhaps TRBD1 as D (5 bases). The CDR3 is 15 residues long. CDR1 and CDR2 from the germline V gene are MGHDK and SYGVNS. The ends were cut back, 1 base at V and 6 bases at J, with 15 bases in the middle. CDR3 protein: CASSEWGFGNDGYTF. CDR3 coding DNA: TGTGCCAGCAGTGAATGGGGGTTCGGGAATGATGGCTACACCTTC.

CDR3 in DNA: TGTGCCAGCAAGACGGGACTAGCGGAAGAGTACTTC. Its protein is CASKTGLAEEYF. The V gene is TRBV27, the J gene TRBJ2-4; 11 bases map to TRBD2. The CDR3 spans 12 residues. Germline V gives CDR1 MNHEY, CDR2 SMNVEV (reference sequence). Trimming took 7 bases from V and 14 from J; bases not matched to a gene: 7.

This sequence joins TRBV27 and TRBJ1-1; TRBD1 matches 9 bases. Germline V gene lookup returns CDR1 MNHEY and CDR2 SMNVEV (reference sequence). J gave up 8 bases and V 0 bases, and 1 base lay outside the gene matches. This CDR3 is built from 13 residues. This chain's CDR3 is CASSLSQGAEAFF. CDR3 DNA sequence: TGTGCCAGCAGTTTATCACAGGGGGCCGAAGCTTTCTTT.